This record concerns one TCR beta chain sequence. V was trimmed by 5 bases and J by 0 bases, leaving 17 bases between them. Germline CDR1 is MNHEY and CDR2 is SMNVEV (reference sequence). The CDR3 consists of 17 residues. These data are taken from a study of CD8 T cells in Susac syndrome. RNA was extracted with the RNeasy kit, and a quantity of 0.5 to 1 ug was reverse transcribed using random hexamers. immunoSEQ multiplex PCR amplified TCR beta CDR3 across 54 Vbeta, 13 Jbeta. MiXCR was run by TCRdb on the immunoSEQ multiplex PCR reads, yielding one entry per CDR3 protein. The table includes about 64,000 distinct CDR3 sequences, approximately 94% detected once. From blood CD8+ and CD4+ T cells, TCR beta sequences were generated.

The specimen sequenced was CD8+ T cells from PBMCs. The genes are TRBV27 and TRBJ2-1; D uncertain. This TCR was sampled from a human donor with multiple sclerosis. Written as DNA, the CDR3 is TGTGCCAGCAGTGCGAACTCTAGGTGGGGCTCCTACAATGAGCAGTTCTTC. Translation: CASSANSRWGSYNEQFF.